These T cell receptor beta chains were read from a single sample in a study of CD8+CD57+ T cells in acquired aplastic anemia. TCRdb used MiXCR to reprocess the reads, holding one entry per CDR3 protein. Among 300,000 or so distinct CDR3 sequences listed, roughly 59% were seen once. Sequencing was carried out using sorted CD4+, CD8+, or CD8+CD57+ T cells (not recorded which) from PBMCs. These receptors were obtained from a human donor with aplastic anemia. Both conserved end residues are part of each CDR3.

j_gene	v_gene	CDR3aa
TRBJ2-3	TRBV2	CASSEETGTLSTDTQYF
TRBJ2-5	TRBV20-1	CSASGAGGPRETQYF
TRBJ2-1	TRBV24-1	CATSDSTGTGTYNEQFF
TRBJ2-3	TRBV20-1	CSAKRTTVTQYF
TRBJ2-1	TRBV15	CATSILGVGYEQFF
TRBJ2-5	TRBV12-3/TRBV12-4	CASSPGTETQYF
TRBJ1-2	TRBV10-3	CASRRGADSGNTF
TRBJ2-3	TRBV9	CASSPGPGMGDTQYF
TRBJ2-5	TRBV2	CASLHSGTWSQTQYF
TRBJ2-2	TRBV7-2	CASGRTGDTGELFF
TRBJ2-3	TRBV20-1	CSAPSGGGTDTQYF
TRBJ2-3	TRBV24-1	CATSDPGSSTDTQYF
TRBJ1-1	TRBV2	CASQGRGNTEAFF
TRBJ2-3	TRBV5-4	CASSFKLAGFTDTQYF
TRBJ2-7	TRBV7-9	CASSQEGLTSGSNEQYF
TRBJ2-3	TRBV7-2	CASSLTSGGNIDTQYF
TRBJ1-4	TRBV9	CASSVVSQAEKLFF
TRBJ2-1	TRBV7-3	CASSLTNGGPGYNEQFF
TRBJ2-3	TRBV24-1	CATSGTKADTQYF
TRBJ1-6	TRBV20-1	CSARENSHYNSPLHF
TRBJ2-1	TRBV7-2	CASSVASGNYEQFF
TRBJ1-1	TRBV7-2	CASSLDSPSEAFF
TRBJ2-7	TRBV10-3	CAIRGISQGTGGLSYEQYF
TRBJ2-3	TRBV20-1	CSARSTGARGDTQYF
TRBJ1-2	TRBV12-3/TRBV12-4	CASSSRPNYGYTF
TRBJ2-5	TRBV28	CASKDFQETQYF
TRBJ2-1	TRBV20-1	CSASRSGLNNEQFF
TRBJ2-7	TRBV20-1	CSAGETLPQYF
TRBJ1-1	TRBV7-3	CASSLVVLAEAFF
TRBJ2-7	TRBV9	CASSEGGGYEQYF
TRBJ2-5	TRBV19	CASSIIPGARSGETQYF
TRBJ1-6	TRBV20-1	CSARDRVGLNSPLHF
TRBJ2-3	TRBV19	CASSIAGGTDTQYF
TRBJ2-1	TRBV11-2	CASSLHLGTGGDEQFF
TRBJ1-1	TRBV7-3	CASSDPDTEAFF
TRBJ1-2	TRBV7-2	CASSLEGQGKVSYYGYTF
TRBJ2-3	TRBV25-1	CASSLLGGFTDTQYF
TRBJ2-5	TRBV9	CASSSQGAGQETQYF
TRBJ1-2	TRBV20-1	CSARDVQSGINYGYTF
TRBJ1-1	TRBV6-1	CASSATELEAFF
TRBJ1-2	TRBV10-3	CAISEDVGYYGYTF
TRBJ1-5	TRBV19	CASSIPGQGARQPQHF